Listed here is a single TCR beta chain. Trimming removed 5 bases at V and 7 bases at J, with 20 bases between. Germline V CDR1 and CDR2: MDHEN, SYDVKM. The CDR3 loop spans 15 amino acids. The study co-extracted DNA and RNA from 20-30 mg of unsorted bulk tissue. TCR beta cDNA was prepared out of 450 to 500 ng total RNA by means of a constant-region primer. For TCR beta, libraries were produced by three nested multiplex PCR rounds using slightly modified ARM-PCR. Two initial PCR rounds of about 10 cycles each paired TRBV1-TRBV30 forward primers with a C-beta reverse primer. TCRdb itself ran the multiplex PCR reads through MiXCR, one entry per CDR3 protein. Altogether roughly 86,000 distinct CDR3 sequences are present, around 68% being singletons, with the ten largest covering more than 25%. The sample comes from a study of tumor-infiltrating lymphocytes in primary liver carcinoma. Background on the study: All patients, whether men or women, fell within 30 to 69 years of age. Tumor staging was T1-T3 N0M0; sizes spanned about 4.2 to 11 cm across.

This TCR came from a man aged 35 to 55 with primary liver carcinoma and hepatitis B virus infection. Sequenced material: tumor-adjacent normal liver tissue. The chain links TRBV28 to TRBJ1-2, with D tentatively TRBD1 (5 bases). The CDR3 nucleotides are TGTGCCAGCAGTACCGGATCCGGGGCAGCCAGTGGCTACACCTTC. Protein product: CASSTGSGAASGYTF.